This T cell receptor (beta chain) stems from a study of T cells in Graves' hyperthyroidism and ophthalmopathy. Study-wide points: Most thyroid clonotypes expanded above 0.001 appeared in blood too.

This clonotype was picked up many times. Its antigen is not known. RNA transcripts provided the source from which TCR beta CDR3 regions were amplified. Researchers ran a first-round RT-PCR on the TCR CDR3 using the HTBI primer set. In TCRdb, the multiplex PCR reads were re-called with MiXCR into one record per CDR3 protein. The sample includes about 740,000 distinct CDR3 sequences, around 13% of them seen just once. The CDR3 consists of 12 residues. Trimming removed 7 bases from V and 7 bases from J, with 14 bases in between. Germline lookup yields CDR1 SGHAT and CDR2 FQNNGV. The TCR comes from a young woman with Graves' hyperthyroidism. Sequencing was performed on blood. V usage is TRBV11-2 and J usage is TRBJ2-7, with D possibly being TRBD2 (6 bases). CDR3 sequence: CASKGRGEEQYF. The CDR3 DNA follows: TGTGCCAGCAAAGGGCGGGGAGAAGAGCAGTACTTC.